One and the same sample provided the 8 T cell receptor beta chains below, sequenced in a study of blood T cell repertoires in COVID-19. Data came from immunoSEQ multiplex PCR; TCRdb stores just in-frame clones and leaves some out. The profile shows around 300,000 clones, approximately 83% of them singletons. Specimen: peripheral blood. Every receptor here comes from a woman aged 65 to 85 with acute or convalescent COVID-19.

The rearrangement links TRBV4-2 to TRBJ2-7, with TRBD1 identical over 12 bases. V was pared by 0 bases and J by 9 bases, with 6 bases of the junction left unmatched. The CDR3 runs 15 residues. Germline assignment: CDR1 LGHNA and CDR2 YNFKEQ. In DNA, the CDR3 is TGTGCCAGCAGCCAAGAAGGGGGACAGGGGGCGAGGCAGTACTTC. Translation gives CASSQEGGQGARQYF.

V gene TRBV5-1 combines with J gene TRBJ1-2, with 10 bases matching TRBD1. Trimming at V came to 4 bases and at J to 4 bases, leaving 7 bases not matched to a gene. The CDR3 is 15 amino acids. From germline, CDR1 is SGHRS and CDR2 YFSETQ. The CDR3 DNA reads TGCGCCAGCAGCAATGGGACAGGGGCCCCCTATGGCTACACCTTC. Translated: CASSNGTGAPYGYTF.

V gene TRBV29-1 combines with J gene TRBJ2-1; possibly TRBD2 for D (5 bases). Per the germline V gene, CDR1 is SQVTM and CDR2 is ANQGSEA. The V gene lost 1 base and the J gene lost 9 bases, with 7 bases spanning the gap. The CDR3 is 11 residues long. The CDR3 protein is CSVEAGGEQFF. The DNA for the CDR3 is TGCAGCGTTGAAGCTGGAGGTGAGCAGTTCTTC.

V is TRBV5-1 and J is TRBJ2-1; D ambiguous. The CDR3 totals 13 residues. Germline V gene sequence: CDR1 SGHRS, CDR2 YFSETQ. The V gene lost 0 bases and the J gene lost 8 bases, with 9 bases spanning the gap. The CDR3: CASSLELLHEQFF. CDR3 nucleotides: TGCGCCAGCAGCTTGGAGCTACTCCATGAGCAGTTCTTC.

The chain uses TRBV7-2 and TRBJ2-2; 9 bases are a match to TRBD2. The V gene end was trimmed by 6 bases and the J gene end by 0 bases; junction bases not matched to a gene: 14. CDR3 length: 19 residues. Germline values: CDR1 SGHTA, CDR2 FQGNSA. The CDR3 region is CASRRHVAGVLANTGELFF. CDR3 bases: TGTGCCAGCAGGCGACACGTAGCGGGGGTTCTCGCGAACACCGGGGAGCTGTTTTTT.

The rearrangement uses TRBV2 and TRBJ2-3; D might be TRBD2 (6 bases). The CDR3 is 15 amino acids. Germline V gene data show CDR1 as SNHLY and CDR2 as FYNNEI. Trimming left V 11 bases short and J 0 bases short, with 18 bases between. The CDR3 nucleotides read TGTGCCGGGAGGAGAGGGGACGCTAGCACAGATACGCAGTATTTT. Residues: CAGRRGDASTDTQYF.

CDR3 protein: CASRGRTSNQPQHF. Written as DNA, the CDR3 is TGTGCCAGCAGGGGGCGAACAAGCAATCAGCCCCAGCATTTT. V usage is TRBV6-5 and J usage is TRBJ1-5, with D perhaps TRBD1 (5 bases). CDR1 and CDR2 from the germline V gene are MNHEY and SVGAGI. The CDR3 loop spans 14 amino acids. V lost 6 bases, J lost 1 base, and 10 bases lay in between.

This chain connects TRBV4-2 to TRBJ1-1, with D possibly matching TRBD1 (6 bases). V was trimmed by 0 bases and J by 5 bases, leaving 13 bases between them. Per the germline V gene, CDR1 is LGHNA and CDR2 is YNFKEQ. CDR3 length: 15 residues. The CDR3 DNA sequence: TGTGCCAGCAGCCAAGAGGTCTGGGGGCGGACTGAAGCTTTCTTT. As protein: CASSQEVWGRTEAFF.